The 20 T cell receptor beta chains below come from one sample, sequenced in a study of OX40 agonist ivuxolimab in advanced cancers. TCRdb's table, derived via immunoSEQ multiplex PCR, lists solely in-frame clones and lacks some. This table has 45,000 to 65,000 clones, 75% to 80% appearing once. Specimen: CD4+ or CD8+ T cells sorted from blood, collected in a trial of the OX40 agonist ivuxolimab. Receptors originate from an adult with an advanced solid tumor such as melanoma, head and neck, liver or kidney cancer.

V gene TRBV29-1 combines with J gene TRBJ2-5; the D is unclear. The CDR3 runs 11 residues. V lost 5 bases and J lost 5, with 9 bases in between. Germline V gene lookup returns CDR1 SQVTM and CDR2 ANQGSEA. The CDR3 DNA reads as TGCAGCGTTCGGATGGGGGAGACCCAGTACTTC. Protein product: CSVRMGETQYF.

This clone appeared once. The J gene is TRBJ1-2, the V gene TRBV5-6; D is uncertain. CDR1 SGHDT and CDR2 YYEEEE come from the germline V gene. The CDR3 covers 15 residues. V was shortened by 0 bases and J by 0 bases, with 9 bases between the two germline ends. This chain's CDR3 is CASSLVRATNYGYTF. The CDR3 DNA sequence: TGTGCCAGCAGCTTGGTCCGGGCTACTAACTATGGCTACACCTTC.

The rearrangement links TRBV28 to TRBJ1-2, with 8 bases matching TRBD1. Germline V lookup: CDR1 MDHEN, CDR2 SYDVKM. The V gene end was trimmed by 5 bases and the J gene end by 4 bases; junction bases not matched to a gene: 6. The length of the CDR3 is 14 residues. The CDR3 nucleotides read TGTGCCAGCAGTCCGCCGGGACAGGCCTATGGCTACACCTTC. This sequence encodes CASSPPGQAYGYTF.

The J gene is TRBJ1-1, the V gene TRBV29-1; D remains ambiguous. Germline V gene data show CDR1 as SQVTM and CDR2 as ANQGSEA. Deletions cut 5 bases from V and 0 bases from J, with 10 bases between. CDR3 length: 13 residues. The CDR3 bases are TGCAGCGTTTTGACCCCAGTGAACACTGAAGCTTTCTTT. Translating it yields CSVLTPVNTEAFF.

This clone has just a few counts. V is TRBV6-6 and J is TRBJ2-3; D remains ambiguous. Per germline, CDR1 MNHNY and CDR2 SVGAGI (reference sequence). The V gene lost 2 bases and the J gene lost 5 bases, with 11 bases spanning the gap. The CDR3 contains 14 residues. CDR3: CASSYTPRVDTQYF. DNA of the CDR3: TGTGCCAGCAGTTACACGCCACGGGTAGATACGCAGTATTTT.

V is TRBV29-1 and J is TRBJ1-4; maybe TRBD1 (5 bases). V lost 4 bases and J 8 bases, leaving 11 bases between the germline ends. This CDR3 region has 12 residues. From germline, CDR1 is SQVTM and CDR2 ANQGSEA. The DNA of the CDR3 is TGCAGCGTTGGGGGGATCGGAGAAAAACTGTTTTTT. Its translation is CSVGGIGEKLFF.

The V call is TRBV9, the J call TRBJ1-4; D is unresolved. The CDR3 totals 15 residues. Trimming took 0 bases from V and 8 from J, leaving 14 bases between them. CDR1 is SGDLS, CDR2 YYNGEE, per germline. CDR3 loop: CASSVEPLSREKLFF. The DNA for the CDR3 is TGTGCCAGCAGCGTAGAACCCCTTAGTCGGGAAAAACTGTTTTTT.

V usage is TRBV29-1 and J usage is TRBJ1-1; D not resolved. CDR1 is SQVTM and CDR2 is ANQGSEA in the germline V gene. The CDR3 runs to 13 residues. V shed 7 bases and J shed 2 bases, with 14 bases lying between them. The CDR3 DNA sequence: TGCAGCGCACCCTGGACGGATAACACTGAAGCTTTCTTT. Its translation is CSAPWTDNTEAFF.

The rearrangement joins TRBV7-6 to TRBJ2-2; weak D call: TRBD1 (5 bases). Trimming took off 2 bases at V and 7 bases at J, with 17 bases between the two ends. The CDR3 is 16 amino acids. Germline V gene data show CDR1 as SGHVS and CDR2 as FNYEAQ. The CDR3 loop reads CASSLSRQGVGGELFF. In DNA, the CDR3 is TGTGCCAGCAGCTTATCGAGGCAGGGTGTGGGCGGGGAGCTGTTTTTT.

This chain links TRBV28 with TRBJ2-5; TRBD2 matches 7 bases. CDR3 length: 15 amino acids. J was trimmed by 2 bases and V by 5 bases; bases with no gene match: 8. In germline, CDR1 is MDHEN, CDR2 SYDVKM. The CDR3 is CASSASGGLQETQYF. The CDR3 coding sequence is TGTGCCAGCAGTGCGTCGGGAGGACTACAAGAGACCCAGTACTTC. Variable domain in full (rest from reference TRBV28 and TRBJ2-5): DVKVTQSSRYLVKRTGEKVFLECVQDMDHENMFWYRQDPGLGLRLIYFSYDVKMKEKGDIPEGYSVSREKKERFSLILESASTNQTSMYLCASSASGGLQETQYFGPGTRLLVL.

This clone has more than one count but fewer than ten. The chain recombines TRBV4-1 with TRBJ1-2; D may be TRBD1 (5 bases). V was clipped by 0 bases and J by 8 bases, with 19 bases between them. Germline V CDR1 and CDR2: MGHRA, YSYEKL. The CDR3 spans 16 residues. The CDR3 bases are TGCGCCAGCAGCCAAGATAAAGATCGGGGGATAGACGGCTACACCTTC. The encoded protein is CASSQDKDRGIDGYTF.

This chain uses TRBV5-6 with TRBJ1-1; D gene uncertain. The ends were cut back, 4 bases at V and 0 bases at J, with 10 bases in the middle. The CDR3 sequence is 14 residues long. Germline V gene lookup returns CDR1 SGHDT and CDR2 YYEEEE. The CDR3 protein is CASSNGRLNTEAFF. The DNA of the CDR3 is TGTGCCAGCAGCAACGGACGGTTGAACACTGAAGCTTTCTTT. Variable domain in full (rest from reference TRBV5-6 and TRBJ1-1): DAGVTQSPTHLIKTRGQQVTLRCSPKSGHDTVSWYQQALGQGPQFIFQYYEEEERQRGNFPDRFSGHQFPNYSSELNVNALLLGDSALYLCASSNGRLNTEAFFGQGTRLTVV.

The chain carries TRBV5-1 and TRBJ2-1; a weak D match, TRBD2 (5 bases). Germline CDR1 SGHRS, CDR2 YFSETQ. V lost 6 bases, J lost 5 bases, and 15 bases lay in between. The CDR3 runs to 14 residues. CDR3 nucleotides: TGCGCCAGCAAGGCTAGCCCCACGGACAATGAGCAGTTCTTC. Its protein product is CASKASPTDNEQFF.

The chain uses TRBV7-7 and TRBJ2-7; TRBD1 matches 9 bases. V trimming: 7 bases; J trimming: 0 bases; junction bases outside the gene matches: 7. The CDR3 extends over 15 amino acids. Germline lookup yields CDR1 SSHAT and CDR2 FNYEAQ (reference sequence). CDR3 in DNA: TGTGCCAGCAACCCCGGGACAGGGAGCTCCTACGAGCAGTACTTC. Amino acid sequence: CASNPGTGSSYEQYF.

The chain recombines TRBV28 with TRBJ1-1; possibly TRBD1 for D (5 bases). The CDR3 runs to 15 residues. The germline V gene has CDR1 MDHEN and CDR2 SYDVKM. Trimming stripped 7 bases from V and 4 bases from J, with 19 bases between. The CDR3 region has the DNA TGTGCCAGCACCCGGCGGGCGGGGCCGGGCACTGAAGCTTTCTTT. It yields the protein CASTRRAGPGTEAFF.

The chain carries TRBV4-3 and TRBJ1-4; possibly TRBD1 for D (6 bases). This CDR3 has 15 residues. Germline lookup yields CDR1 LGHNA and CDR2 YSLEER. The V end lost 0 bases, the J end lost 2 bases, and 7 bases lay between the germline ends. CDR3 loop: CASSQEGGTNEKLFF. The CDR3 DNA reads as TGCGCCAGCAGCCAAGAAGGGGGGACTAATGAAAAACTGTTTTTT.

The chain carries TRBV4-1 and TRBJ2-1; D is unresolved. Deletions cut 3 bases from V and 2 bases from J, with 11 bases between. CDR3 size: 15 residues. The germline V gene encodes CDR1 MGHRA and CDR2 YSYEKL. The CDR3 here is CASSQDGSTYNEQFF. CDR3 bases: TGCGCCAGCAGCCAGGACGGATCAACCTACAATGAGCAGTTCTTC.

This CDR3 reads CATSGGLAGPSDTQYF. The CDR3 DNA sequence: TGTGCCACCAGCGGGGGACTAGCGGGGCCCTCAGATACGCAGTATTTT. The genes are TRBV15 and TRBJ2-3; 13 nucleotides line up with TRBD2. This CDR3 is 16 amino acids long. The V gene's germline CDR1 is LNHNV and CDR2 YYDKDF (reference sequence). Unmatched junction bases numbered 6, after V lost 5 bases and J lost 4 bases. The variable domain in full, completed from reference TRBV15 and TRBJ2-3, reads DAMVIQNPRYQVTQFGKPVTLSCSQTLNHNVMYWYQQKSSQAPKLLFHYYDKDFNNEADTPDNFQSRRPNTSFCFLDIRSPGLGDTAMYLCATSGGLAGPSDTQYFGPGTRLTVL.

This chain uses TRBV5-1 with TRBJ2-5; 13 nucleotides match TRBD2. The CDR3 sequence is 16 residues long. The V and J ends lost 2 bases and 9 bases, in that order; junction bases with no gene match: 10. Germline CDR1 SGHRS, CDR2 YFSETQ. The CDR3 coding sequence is TGCGCCAGCAGCTTCGGACTAGCGGGGGCCCTACAAGCCCAGTACTTC. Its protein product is CASSFGLAGALQAQYF.

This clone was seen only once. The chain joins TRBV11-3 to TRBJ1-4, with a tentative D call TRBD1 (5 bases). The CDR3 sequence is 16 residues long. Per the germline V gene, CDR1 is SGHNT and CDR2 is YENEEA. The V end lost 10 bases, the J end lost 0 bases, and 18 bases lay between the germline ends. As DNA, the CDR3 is TGTGCCACCCAACTGGGGGGGGTTGCAACTAATGAAAAACTGTTTTTT. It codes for CATQLGGVATNEKLFF.